This paragraph covers one TCR beta chain sequence. The antigen it binds to is not known. No base quality information exists; no much larger clone differs at one position. In total, 666 healthy bone marrow donors made up the cohort. At the time of sampling, every cohort member was nominally healthy, though immune exposures that went unrecorded were likely present. The donor was CMV seropositive and was included in the group of almost 300 seropositive cohort members. Every donor gave a peripheral blood sample, and the peripheral blood mononuclear cells from that sample were used for TCR beta sequencing. The Qiagen DNeasy Blood Extraction Kit was used to extract genomic DNA from the blood cell samples. Libraries were built with the immunoSEQ multiplex PCR assay. A mixture of 60 forward primers for TCR Vbeta segments and 13 reverse primers for TCR Jbeta segments was used in the multiplex PCR. A multiplex PCR assay on genomic DNA amplified the CDR3 region of rearranged TCR beta genes. The amplified TCR beta libraries were sequenced on the Illumina HiSeq System as 87-base-pair reads. Per the original workflow: Across the 670 or so repertoires, a later analysis counted roughly 77 million unique TCR beta chains, 9.5 million to 12 million of which were shared by at least two donors. Raw reads were error-corrected and collapsed into unique sequences with a nearest-neighbor algorithm that merged closely related sequences to remove PCR and sequencing errors. To assign V, D and J gene segments, CDR3 sequences were aligned to IMGT reference sequences. For a sequence to be retained, a match of at least six nucleotides was required to both a V gene segment and a J gene segment. A rearrangement was called productive if the CDR3 had no stop codons and remained in frame with V and J, and every other rearrangement was called non-productive. Following IMGT convention, CDR3 was defined as the stretch from the second conserved V-encoded cysteine to the conserved J-encoded phenylalanine. In an earlier analysis of around 540 of the donors, sequences lacking an unambiguous match to a single V gene segment were excluded. An earlier analysis of 587 of the donors called V segments functional above 56.7% productive rearrangements and segregating when the between-donor standard deviation exceeded 5%. To diagnose cytomegalovirus status from the catalog of TCR beta chain sequences, a statistical classification framework was built. V and J gene assignment, in a later analysis, came from comparing TCR nucleotide sequences with IMGT/GENE-DB human TR gene sequences. Using the TCRdist pipeline, a later analysis assigned CDR3 sequences along with most-parsimonious VDJ recombination scenarios. In a later analysis, each TCR beta chain was defined by its CDR3 amino acid sequence together with its V-gene family, and reads without a unique V-gene family were excluded. As a way to deal with suspected cross-contamination and a sequencing artifact, a later analysis dropped 450 to 600 nucleotide sequences that were highly shared and had low generation probability. For each public chain, a later analysis derived a clonal expansion index from normalized ranks of inferred template counts within each repertoire. Generation probabilities in a later analysis came from a VDJ recombination model fitted to out-of-frame rearrangements, and those results were checked against IGoR. In a later analysis, TCR-TCR, TCR-HLA and TCR-CMV co-occurrence was scored with hypergeometric tests, and a repertoire-size bias correction was applied to TCR pairs. False discovery rates were estimated in a later analysis by permuting HLA or CMV assignments 20 times. In a later analysis, co-occurring TCRs were grouped with DBSCAN, and TCRdist sequence similarity was added when clustering was performed within HLA-allele-positive subsets. Repertoires with fewer than 30,000 or more than 120,000 public chains, plus five repertoires with anomalous nucleotide sharing, were excluded from co-occurrence clustering. TCRdb limited this immuneACCESS table to in-frame rearrangements with V and J called. A share of clones is missing; checked studies link under half to unresolved V genes, and the rest is unexplained. The D gene and trimming were derived from the DNA, and the V and J assignments and clone size from that table. This sample is represented by 95,000 to 150,000 clones; more than 60% of them were singletons. The ten largest clonotypes hold more than 6.5% of the sample.

These data belong to a study of cytomegalovirus exposure and HLA in healthy donors (TCRdb year 2017). For the wider study: An earlier analysis of some 620 of the donors reported roughly 300 Gb of sequence data and 90 million to 120 million unique TCR beta sequences obtained from approximately 180 million T cells. The study was designed to test whether signatures of past pathogen exposure could be identified by cataloging public T cell receptors. In an earlier analysis of over 550 of the donors, high-throughput TCR beta sequencing was used to judge whether each TCR beta V gene segment behaved as functional or pseudogenic. All discovery cohort repertoires had been generated using a single sequencing platform. In the later analysis, no new phenotypic data were used to find candidate immune exposures; instead, reliance was placed on TCR beta sequences and their occurrence across donors. Along with the approximately 700-subject first cohort, a separate validation cohort of more than 90 different subjects was used. The number of typed donors differed by locus: about 629-640 for A, B, C, DRB1 and DQB1; approximately 520 for DQA1; 606 for DPA1; and some 430 for DPB1. HLA typing included class I and class II loci at four-digit resolution. Donor age, sex, ethnicity and CMV serostatus were collected together with the repertoire data. Across about 370 genotyped donors of the cohort, an average of about 200,000 unique TCR beta nucleotide sequences per donor were sequenced, and 15% to 20% of those sequences were non-productive. In a later genetic analysis, genome-wide SNP genotypes for about three fifths of the roughly 670 donors were used, and that subset was treated as a discovery cohort. Using immunosequencing, the study profiled T cell repertoires from 550 to 750 subjects and related those repertoires to cytomegalovirus serostatus. Among the 398 genotyped donors, approximately 77% belonged to the genetic ancestry cluster associated with self-reported Caucasian donors. To predict cytomegalovirus infection status, the study combined high-throughput TCR immunosequencing, statistical association of individual TCRs with disease status, and machine learning. In a later analysis, previously published TCR beta repertoires from some 640 donors were re-analyzed and high-resolution HLA genotyping was added so that TCR occurrence patterns could be studied. Roughly 300 gigabases of sequencing data and around 88 million unique TCR sequences made up an early release that covered some 640 HLA-typed donors. Four to six DR-DQ haplotypes were handled as single units for association and clustering because linkage in the cohort was strong. Broad study findings and their caveats: A later analysis found that most CMV-associated TCR beta chains appeared HLA-restricted, with HLA associations seemingly driven largely by CMV exposure. A further reported finding was that TCR beta sequences accurately predicted the HLA-A and HLA-B alleles for most subjects in the first cohort. In both the original and validation cohorts, the classifier was reported to diagnose cytomegalovirus status with high specificity and sensitivity. A later genetic analysis associated a missense DCLRE1C variant with V-gene and J-gene trimming of TCR beta chains, and an independent cohort replicated the association. In a later analysis, TCR association rates were found to vary across HLA loci, with the most associated TCRs seen for DRB1 alleles and the fewest for HLA-C alleles. In a later analysis, HLA-associated TCR beta chains showed more clonal expansion and lower generation probabilities than non-associated chains that were equally common. It was suggested by the authors that the approach could potentially be generalized to other disease states and immunological phenotypes. Because counts were too low, fewer than 20 rarely observed V segments, including chromosome 9 orphons, were excluded from the earlier analysis of around 640 of the donors. Linkage disequilibrium might explain the correlated functional status among segregating V segments, but an unknown experimental factor could not be excluded. The study gave a list of over 150 TCR beta chains associated with cytomegalovirus. The cohort was sequenced for TCR beta chains only, and without alpha or paired-chain data the features that could be detected were limited. In a later analysis, several top co-occurrence clusters were reported to appear linked to parvovirus B19, influenza, CMV and Epstein-Barr virus. Specific HLA alleles were associated with 15,000 to 20,000 TCR beta sequences at a false discovery rate of 0.05 in a later analysis. Compared with the roughly 670-donor mean, donors in an Asian-associated ancestry cluster had fewer N-insertions in productive TCRs, according to a later genetic analysis. When HLA alleles, especially DR and DQ, strongly co-occurred, TCR associations were difficult to assign to individual alleles. Three of the identified cytomegalovirus-associated TCR beta chains were confirmed in vitro to be specific for cytomegalovirus antigens. Across donors, most TCR sequences were observed very rarely, whereas some public TCRs were present in many individuals. A cluster of highly shared sequence variants was judged likely to represent a technical artifact of the sequencing pipeline. Sequencing depth was assumed to be roughly uniform across donors in the presence/absence analyses, though that assumption may not hold. The only immune exposure information available for the cohort was CMV serostatus. In an earlier analysis of approximately 590 of the donors, most TCR beta V segments appeared in productive rearrangements about 87% or about 30% of the time, broadly matching IMGT annotations. Because HLA typing was unavailable for some donors at each locus, only the typed subset was used in association tests.

What was sequenced was PBMCs. This receptor was obtained from a woman aged 40 to 50 in good health and CMV-seropositive.

The CDR3 region: CASKGEADPNTEAFF. The sequenced DNA: TGTGCCAGCAAAGGGGAGGCCGATCCGAACACTGAAGCTTTCTTT. The chain links TRBV2 with TRBJ1-1; TRBD1 might be the D gene, on 5 matching bases. V lost 7 bases and J lost 1 base; the stretch between them is 16 bases long. The germline V gene gives CDR1 as SNHLY and CDR2 as FYNNEI. The cysteine opens and the phenylalanine closes a CDR3 of 15 amino acids. Only the CDR3 DNA is retained, 45 bases long and in frame from the first base.